These 23 T cell receptor beta chains were all obtained from the same sample, sequenced in a study of T cell changes during pregnancy in multiple sclerosis. Profiled with immunoSEQ multiplex PCR; TCRdb holds only in-frame clones, not every one. The repertoire consists of 40,000 or so clones, with roughly 90% occurring once and the leading ten covering 0.55% to 0.7%. The source material was CD4+ T cells from peripheral blood mononuclear cells, sampled before pregnancy. These receptor sequences come from a female donor with multiple sclerosis, enrolled in a pregnancy study.

This chain joins TRBV28 and TRBJ2-5, with TRBD2 identical over 9 bases. V lost 3 bases to trimming and J lost 1 base; unmatched junction nucleotides: 3. There are 15 residues in the CDR3. Germline CDR1 is MDHEN and CDR2 is SYDVKM. The CDR3 coding sequence is TGTGCCAGCAGTTTGGGCGGGGGGGCCCAAGAGACCCAGTACTTC. This codes for CASSLGGGAQETQYF. Drawing the rest from reference TRBV28 and TRBJ2-5, the complete variable domain is DVKVTQSSRYLVKRTGEKVFLECVQDMDHENMFWYRQDPGLGLRLIYFSYDVKMKEKGDIPEGYSVSREKKERFSLILESASTNQTSMYLCASSLGGGAQETQYFGPGTRLLVL.

The rearrangement links TRBV6-5 to TRBJ2-3; no firm D call. This CDR3 has 12 residues. The ends were cut back, 5 bases at V and 5 bases at J, with 8 bases in the middle. In germline, CDR1 is MNHEY, CDR2 SVGAGI. CDR3: CASSPSRDTQYF. DNA of the CDR3: TGTGCCAGCAGTCCTTCCCGAGATACGCAGTATTTT.

The chain has TRBV7-8 and TRBJ1-1; D ambiguous. The CDR3 loop spans 15 amino acids. The germline CDR1 and CDR2 sequences are SGHVS and FQNEAQ. Trimming stripped 2 bases from V and 1 base from J, with 11 bases between. CDR3 region: CASSLLTTANTEAFF. The CDR3 nucleotides read TGTGCCAGCAGCTTACTGACCACAGCGAACACTGAAGCTTTCTTT.

The J gene is TRBJ1-4, the V gene TRBV5-1; D is undetermined. V lost 1 base, J lost 7 bases, and 11 bases lay in between. The CDR3 is 14 residues long. Germline lookup yields CDR1 SGHRS and CDR2 YFSETQ. Here the CDR3 reads CASSLLHPGEKLFF. The CDR3 region has the DNA TGCGCCAGCAGCTTGCTCCACCCGGGTGAAAAACTGTTTTTT.

The J gene is TRBJ2-2, the V gene TRBV7-3; D might be TRBD2 (6 bases). The CDR3 has 16 residues. Germline CDR1 SGHTA, CDR2 FQGTGA. Trimming took off 5 bases at V and 4 bases at J, with 17 bases between the two ends. DNA for the CDR3: TGTGCCAGCAGCCCCTCCCGGGCTAGCGCCACCGGGGAGCTGTTTTTT. Its protein is CASSPSRASATGELFF. The full variable domain, its missing parts supplied by reference TRBV7-3 and TRBJ2-2, is GAGVSQTPSNKVTEKGKYVELRCDPISGHTALYWYRQSLGQGPEFLIYFQGTGAADDSGLPNDRFFAVRPEGSVSTLKIQRTERGDSAVYLCASSPSRASATGELFFGEGSRLTVL.

The chain employs TRBV7-3 and TRBJ2-1; 10 bases fit TRBD2. Germline values: CDR1 SGHTA, CDR2 FQGTGA. V lost 3 bases and J lost 8; bases outside the gene matches: 7. CDR3 length equals 15 residues. The CDR3 region is CASSLNSGGPYEQFF. In nucleotides, the CDR3 is TGTGCCAGCAGCTTGAATAGCGGGGGGCCCTATGAGCAGTTCTTC.

The chain has TRBV5-1 and TRBJ2-1; a weak D match, TRBD2 (6 bases). The CDR3 is made up of 15 amino acids. The V and J ends lost 6 bases and 4 bases respectively, with 17 bases between them. Germline assignment: CDR1 SGHRS and CDR2 YFSETQ. The CDR3 sequence: CASKVGGVVYNEQFF. As DNA, the CDR3 is TGCGCCAGCAAAGTTGGAGGGGTAGTTTACAATGAGCAGTTCTTC.

This clone was counted a few times. The J gene is TRBJ1-2, the V gene TRBV29-1, with D unclear. V shed 4 bases and J shed 6 bases, with 12 bases lying between them. Germline V gene data show CDR1 as SQVTM and CDR2 as ANQGSEA. This CDR3 is built from 12 residues. The CDR3 coding sequence is TGCAGCGTTGCCACAATCCGGGATGGCTACACCTTC. Translating gives CSVATIRDGYTF.

The CDR3 is CASSLGYPGGGNTIYF. CDR3 in DNA: TGTGCCAGCAGCTTAGGCTATCCAGGGGGCGGAAACACCATATATTTT. The chain uses TRBV7-2 and TRBJ1-3; 8 positions agree with TRBD1. The ends lost 1 base at V and 4 bases at J; junction bases unmatched: 6. CDR1 and CDR2 (germline): SGHTA, FQGNSA. CDR3 length: 16 amino acids.

V and J are TRBV28 and TRBJ2-7, with D maybe TRBD1 (6 bases). The CDR3 contains 16 residues. From germline, CDR1 is MDHEN and CDR2 SYDVKM. V lost 1 base and J lost 1, with 14 bases in between. The CDR3 coding sequence is TGTGCCAGCAGTTTATTGGAGACAGGCAATTCCTACGAGCAGTACTTC. It translates to CASSLLETGNSYEQYF.

The count of this clone is one. The rearrangement uses TRBV2 and TRBJ2-6; D ambiguous. V gave up 8 bases and J gave up 0 bases, with 8 bases separating them. The germline V gene encodes CDR1 SNHLY and CDR2 FYNNEI. The CDR3 consists of 14 residues. CDR3 DNA: TGTGCCAGCCGTACAGACTCTGGGGCCAACGTCCTGACTTTC. It codes for CASRTDSGANVLTF.

The chain has TRBV19 and TRBJ2-3, with D maybe TRBD2 (6 bases). Per the germline V gene, CDR1 is LNHDA and CDR2 is SQIVND (reference sequence). The CDR3 is 15 residues long. Trimming took off 5 bases at V and 2 bases at J, with 14 bases between the two ends. CDR3 in amino acids: CASSSTSRLTDTQYF. The CDR3 DNA reads as TGTGCCAGTAGTTCCACTAGCAGACTCACAGATACGCAGTATTTT.

The rearrangement links TRBV4-1 to TRBJ1-2; the D gene is possibly TRBD1 (5 bases). The CDR3 contains 18 residues. Germline loops: CDR1 MGHRA, CDR2 YSYEKL. V lost 0 bases and J lost 3, with 20 bases in between. The CDR3 nucleotides read TGCGCCAGCAGCCAAGACTCGCCAGGGAGGGAGGTAGACTATGGCTACACCTTC. It translates to CASSQDSPGREVDYGYTF.

The V gene is TRBV27, the J gene TRBJ1-1, with D possibly being TRBD1 (5 bases). Germline V gene data show CDR1 as MNHEY and CDR2 as SMNVEV (reference sequence). The CDR3 contains 16 residues. V lost 4 bases and J lost 5, with 20 bases in between. This CDR3 is CASSSPSRGSGTEAFF. DNA for the CDR3: TGTGCCAGCAGTTCACCCTCGCGGGGCTCTGGTACTGAAGCTTTCTTT.

The chain employs TRBV4-1 and TRBJ1-2; D is unresolved. The CDR3 sequence is 14 residues long. The germline gives CDR1 MGHRA, CDR2 YSYEKL. Trimming removed 0 bases at V and 5 bases at J, with 10 bases between. CDR3 sequence: CASSQDGGLYGYTF. The DNA of the CDR3 is TGCGCCAGCAGCCAAGACGGAGGGTTGTATGGCTACACCTTC.

The chain uses TRBV25-1 and TRBJ2-2, with 8 bases matching TRBD1. V was clipped by 6 bases and J by 4 bases; unmatched bases: 1. CDR3 length: 13 amino acids. Germline V lookup: CDR1 MGHDK, CDR2 SYGVNS. The CDR3 region has the DNA TGTGCCAGCAGGGGACAGGCCACCGGGGAGCTGTTTTTT. Translation: CASRGQATGELFF. Using reference TRBV25-1 and TRBJ2-2 for the parts outside the CDR3, the full variable domain is EADIYQTPRYLVIGTGKKITLECSQTMGHDKMYWYQQDPGMELHLIHYSYGVNSTEKGDLSSESTVSRIRTEHFPLTLESARPSHTSQYLCASRGQATGELFFGEGSRLTVL.

The genes are TRBV30 and TRBJ1-4; the D is unclear. The CDR3 is 15 residues long. Trimming took off 3 bases at V and 3 bases at J, with 14 bases between the two ends. From germline, CDR1 is GTSNPN and CDR2 SVGIG (reference sequence). The CDR3 loop reads CAWRLPAGPNEKLFF. The CDR3 region has the DNA TGTGCCTGGAGGCTCCCTGCAGGTCCTAATGAAAAACTGTTTTTT.

This chain connects TRBV5-1 to TRBJ2-1; D perhaps matches TRBD2 (5 bases). CDR3 length: 13 amino acids. Per the germline V gene, CDR1 is SGHRS and CDR2 is YFSETQ. V was clipped by 4 bases and J by 2 bases, with 7 bases between them. CDR3 sequence (DNA): TGCGCCAGCAGCCCGCGGGCCTACAATGAGCAGTTCTTC. Translated, it gives CASSPRAYNEQFF. Variable domain in full (rest from reference TRBV5-1 and TRBJ2-1): KAGVTQTPRYLIKTRGQQVTLSCSPISGHRSVSWYQQTPGQGLQFLFEYFSETQRNKGNFPGRFSGRQFSNSRSEMNVSTLELGDSALYLCASSPRAYNEQFFGPGTRLTVL.

This rearrangement joins TRBV11-2 to TRBJ1-3; perhaps TRBD1 as D (5 bases). The ends were cut back, 3 bases at V and 4 bases at J, with 16 bases in the middle. Germline assignment: CDR1 SGHAT and CDR2 FQNNGV. The CDR3 extends over 16 amino acids. CDR3 protein: CASSLTLRARGNTIYF. CDR3 nucleotides: TGTGCCAGCAGCTTGACCCTCAGGGCGAGAGGAAACACCATATATTTT.

The chain employs TRBV7-2 and TRBJ1-3; D remains ambiguous. Germline V gene lookup returns CDR1 SGHTA and CDR2 FQGNSA. V lost 2 bases to trimming and J lost 0 bases, with 11 bases between them. CDR3 size: 16 residues. CDR3 sequence reads: CASSLSQVRSGNTIYF. The CDR3 DNA reads TGTGCCAGCAGCTTATCCCAGGTCCGCTCTGGAAACACCATATATTTT.

The V gene is TRBV2, the J gene TRBJ1-1; D is unclear. Trimming stripped 5 bases from V and 4 bases from J, with 11 bases between. This CDR3 comprises 13 residues. The germline V gene encodes CDR1 SNHLY and CDR2 FYNNEI. The CDR3 protein is CASSRDQATEAFF. In nucleotides, the CDR3 is TGTGCCAGCAGTCGTGACCAGGCCACTGAAGCTTTCTTT.

A single count supports this clone. V usage is TRBV5-6 and J usage is TRBJ2-5; 7 positions agree with TRBD2. V lost 4 bases to trimming and J lost 4 bases; unmatched junction nucleotides: 13. This CDR3 has 16 amino acids. The germline V gene has CDR1 SGHDT and CDR2 YYEEEE. The CDR3 loop is CASSPLLSGARETQYF. CDR3 DNA sequence: TGTGCCAGCAGCCCACTCCTCAGCGGGGCCCGAGAGACCCAGTACTTC.

This clone was seen just once. This chain links TRBV2 with TRBJ2-7; D possibly corresponds to TRBD2 (6 bases). Trimming removed 6 bases at V and 6 bases at J, with 18 bases between. This CDR3 spans 14 amino acids. Germline values: CDR1 SNHLY, CDR2 FYNNEI. Here the CDR3 reads CASSGTSFRGEQYF. In DNA, the CDR3 is TGTGCCAGCAGCGGTACTAGCTTCCGCGGCGAGCAGTACTTC.